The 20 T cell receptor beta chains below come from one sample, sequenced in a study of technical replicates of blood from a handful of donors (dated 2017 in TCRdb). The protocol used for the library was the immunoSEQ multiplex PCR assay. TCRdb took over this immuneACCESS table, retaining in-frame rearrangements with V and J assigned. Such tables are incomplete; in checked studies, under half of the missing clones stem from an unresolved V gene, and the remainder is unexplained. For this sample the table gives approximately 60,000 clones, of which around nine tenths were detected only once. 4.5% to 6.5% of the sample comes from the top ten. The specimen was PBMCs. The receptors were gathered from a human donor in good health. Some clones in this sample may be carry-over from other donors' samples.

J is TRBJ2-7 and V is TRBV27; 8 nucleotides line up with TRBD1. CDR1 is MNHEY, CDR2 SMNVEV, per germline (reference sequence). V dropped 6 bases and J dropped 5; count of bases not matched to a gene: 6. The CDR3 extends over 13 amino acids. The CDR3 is CASSRQGWDEQYF. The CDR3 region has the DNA TGTGCCAGCAGCCGACAGGGGTGGGACGAGCAGTACTTC.

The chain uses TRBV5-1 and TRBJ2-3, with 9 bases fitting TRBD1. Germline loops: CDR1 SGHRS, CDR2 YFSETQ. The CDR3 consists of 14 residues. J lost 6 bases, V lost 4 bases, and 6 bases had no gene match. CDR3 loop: CASSGGQGLDTQYF. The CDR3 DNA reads TGCGCCAGCAGCGGGGGACAGGGCCTGGATACGCAGTATTTT.

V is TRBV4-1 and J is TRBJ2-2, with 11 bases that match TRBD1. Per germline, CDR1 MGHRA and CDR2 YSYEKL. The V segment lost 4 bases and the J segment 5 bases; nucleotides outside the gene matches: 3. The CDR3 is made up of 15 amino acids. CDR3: CASSRGTGGTGELFF. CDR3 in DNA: TGCGCCAGCAGCCGCGGGACAGGGGGGACCGGGGAGCTGTTTTTT.

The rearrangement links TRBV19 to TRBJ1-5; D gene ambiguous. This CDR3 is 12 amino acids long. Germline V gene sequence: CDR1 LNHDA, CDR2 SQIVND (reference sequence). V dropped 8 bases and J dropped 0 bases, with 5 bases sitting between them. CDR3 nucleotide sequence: TGTGCCAGTCAGTATAGCAATCAGCCCCAGCATTTT. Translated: CASQYSNQPQHF. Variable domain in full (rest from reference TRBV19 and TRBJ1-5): DGGITQSPKYLFRKEGQNVTLSCEQNLNHDAMYWYRQDPGQGLRLIYYSQIVNDFQKGDIAEGYSVSREKKESFPLTVTSAQKNPTAFYLCASQYSNQPQHFGDGTRLSIL.

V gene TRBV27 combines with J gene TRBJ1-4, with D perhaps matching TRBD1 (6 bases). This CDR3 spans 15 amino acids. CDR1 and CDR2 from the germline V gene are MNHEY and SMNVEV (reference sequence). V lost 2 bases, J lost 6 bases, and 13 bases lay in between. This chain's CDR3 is CASSLTGFVHEKLFF. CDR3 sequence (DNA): TGTGCCAGCAGTTTAACAGGGTTCGTTCATGAAAAACTGTTTTTT.

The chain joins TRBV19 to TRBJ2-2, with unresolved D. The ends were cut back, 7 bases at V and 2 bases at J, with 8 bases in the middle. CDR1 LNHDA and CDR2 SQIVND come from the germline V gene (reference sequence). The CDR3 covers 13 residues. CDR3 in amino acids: CASNRVNTGELFF. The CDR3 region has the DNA TGTGCCAGTAACCGGGTCAACACCGGGGAGCTGTTTTTT.

CDR3 protein: CASRHRGHGYTF. The CDR3 nucleotides are TGTGCCAGTAGGCACAGGGGGCATGGCTACACCTTC. This chain uses TRBV19 with TRBJ1-2, with 9 bases matching TRBD1. This CDR3 has 12 amino acids. V was pared by 6 bases and J by 6 bases, with 2 bases of the junction left unmatched. CDR1 is LNHDA, CDR2 SQIVND, per germline (reference sequence).

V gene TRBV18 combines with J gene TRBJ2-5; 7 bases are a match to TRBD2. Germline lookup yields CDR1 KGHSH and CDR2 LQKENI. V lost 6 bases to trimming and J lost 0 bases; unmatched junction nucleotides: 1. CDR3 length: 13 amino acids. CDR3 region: CASSGGDQETQYF. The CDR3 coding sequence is TGTGCCAGCTCGGGAGGGGACCAAGAGACCCAGTACTTC.

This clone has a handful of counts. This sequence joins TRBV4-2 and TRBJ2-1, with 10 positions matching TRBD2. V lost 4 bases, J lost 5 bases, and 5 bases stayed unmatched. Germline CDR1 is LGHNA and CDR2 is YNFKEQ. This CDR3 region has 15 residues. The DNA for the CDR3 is TGTGCCAGCAGCCCGGGACTAGCGCCAAACAATGAGCAGTTCTTC. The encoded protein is CASSPGLAPNNEQFF.

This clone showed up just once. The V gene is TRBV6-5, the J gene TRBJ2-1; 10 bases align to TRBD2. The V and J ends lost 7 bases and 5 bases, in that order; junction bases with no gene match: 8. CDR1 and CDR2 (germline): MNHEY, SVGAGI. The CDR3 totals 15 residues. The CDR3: CASTPRLAGDNEQFF. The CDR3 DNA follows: TGTGCCAGCACCCCGAGGCTAGCGGGGGACAATGAGCAGTTCTTC.

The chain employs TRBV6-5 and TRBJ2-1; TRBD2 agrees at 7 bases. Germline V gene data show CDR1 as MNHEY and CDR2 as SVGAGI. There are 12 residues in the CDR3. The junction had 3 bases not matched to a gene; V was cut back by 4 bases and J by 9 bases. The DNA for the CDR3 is TGTGCCAGCAGTTTTGCGGGAGTTGAGCAGTTCTTC. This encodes CASSFAGVEQFF.

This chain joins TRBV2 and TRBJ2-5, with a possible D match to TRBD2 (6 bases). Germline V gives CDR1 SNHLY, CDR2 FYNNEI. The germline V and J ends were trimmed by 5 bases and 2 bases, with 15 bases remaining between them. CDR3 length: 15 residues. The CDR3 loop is CASSQGGGVQETQYF. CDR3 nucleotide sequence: TGTGCCAGCAGTCAGGGCGGCGGGGTACAAGAGACCCAGTACTTC.

The CDR3 DNA is TGTGCCAGCAGTGAATTCTACAGAAACATTCAGTACTTC. Protein: CASSEFYRNIQYF. This chain joins TRBV6-1 and TRBJ2-4; D gene uncertain. Trimming pared 2 bases from V and 6 bases from J, leaving 8 bases between. The CDR3 length is 13 residues. Per the germline V gene, CDR1 is MNHNS and CDR2 is SASEGT.

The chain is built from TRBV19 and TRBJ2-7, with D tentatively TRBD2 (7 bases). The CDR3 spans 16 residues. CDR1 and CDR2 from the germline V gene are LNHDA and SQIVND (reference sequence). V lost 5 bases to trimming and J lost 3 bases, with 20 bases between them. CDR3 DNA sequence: TGTGCCAGTAGTCATCGTCCGGGGGGCTCTTTCTACGAGCAGTACTTC. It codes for CASSHRPGGSFYEQYF.

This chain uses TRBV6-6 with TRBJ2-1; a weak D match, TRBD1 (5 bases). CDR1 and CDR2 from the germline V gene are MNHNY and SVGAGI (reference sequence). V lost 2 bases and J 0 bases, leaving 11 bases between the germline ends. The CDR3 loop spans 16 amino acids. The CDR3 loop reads CASSYPTVSSYNEQFF. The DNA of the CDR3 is TGTGCCAGCAGTTACCCGACAGTGAGCTCCTACAATGAGCAGTTCTTC.

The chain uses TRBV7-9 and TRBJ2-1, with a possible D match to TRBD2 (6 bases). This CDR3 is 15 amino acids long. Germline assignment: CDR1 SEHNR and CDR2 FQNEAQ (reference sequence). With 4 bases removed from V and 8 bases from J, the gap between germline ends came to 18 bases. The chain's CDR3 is CASSSRDLEVDEQFF. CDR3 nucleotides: TGTGCCAGCAGCTCCCGGGACTTGGAGGTGGATGAGCAGTTCTTC.

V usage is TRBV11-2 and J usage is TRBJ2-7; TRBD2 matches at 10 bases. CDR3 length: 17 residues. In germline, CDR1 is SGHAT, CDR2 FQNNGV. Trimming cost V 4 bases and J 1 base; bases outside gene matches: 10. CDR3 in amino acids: CASSSYSSGGQSYEQYF. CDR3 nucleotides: TGTGCCAGCAGCTCGTATTCTAGCGGGGGCCAATCCTACGAGCAGTACTTC. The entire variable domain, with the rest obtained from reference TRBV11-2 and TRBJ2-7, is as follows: EAGVAQSPRYKIIEKRQSVAFWCNPISGHATLYWYQQILGQGPKLLIQFQNNGVVDDSQLPKDRFSAERLKGVDSTLKIQPAKLEDSAVYLCASSSYSSGGQSYEQYFGPGTRLTVT.

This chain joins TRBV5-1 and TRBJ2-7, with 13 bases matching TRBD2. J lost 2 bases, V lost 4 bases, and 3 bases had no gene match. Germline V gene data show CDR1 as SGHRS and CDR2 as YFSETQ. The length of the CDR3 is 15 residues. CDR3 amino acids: CASSVTSGGAYEQYF. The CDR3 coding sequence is TGCGCCAGCAGCGTAACTAGCGGGGGGGCCTACGAGCAGTACTTC.

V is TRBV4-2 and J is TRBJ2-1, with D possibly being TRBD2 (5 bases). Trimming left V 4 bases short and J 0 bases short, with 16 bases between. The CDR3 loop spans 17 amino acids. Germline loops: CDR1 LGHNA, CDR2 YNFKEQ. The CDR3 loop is CASSLSARDSSYNEQFF. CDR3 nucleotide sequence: TGTGCCAGCAGCCTTTCGGCCCGGGATAGCTCCTACAATGAGCAGTTCTTC.

The CDR3 sequence is CASSWDRDNQPQHF. Here the CDR3 DNA reads TGTGCCAGCAGTTGGGACAGGGACAATCAGCCCCAGCATTTT. This rearrangement joins TRBV6-5 to TRBJ1-5, with TRBD1 identical over 9 bases. The length of the CDR3 is 14 residues. Unmatched junction bases numbered 1, after V lost 4 bases and J lost 3 bases. Germline assignment: CDR1 MNHEY and CDR2 SVGAGI.